This TCR beta chain was obtained from a study of OX40 agonist ivuxolimab in advanced cancers. Study-wide findings and caveats: Some of the nonresponding patients also showed low levels of normalized T-cell clonal expansion.

Here immunoSEQ multiplex PCR was the method, and the copy in TCRdb shows in-frame clones only, minus some. The table lists approximately 74,000 clones, approximately 80% of them singletons. Remarks on this clone: Its target is unknown.

Germline V gives CDR1 LNHDA, CDR2 SQIVND (reference sequence). V lost 8 bases, J lost 4 bases, and 9 bases lay in between. The CDR3 spans 11 residues. The sequencing used CD4+ or CD8+ T cells sorted from blood, collected in a trial of the OX40 agonist ivuxolimab. V usage is TRBV19 and J usage is TRBJ2-7; tentative D call: TRBD1 (5 bases). The TCR comes from an adult with an advanced solid tumor such as melanoma, head and neck, liver or kidney cancer. CDR3 in DNA: TGTGCCAGTTACTCAGGGTACGAGCAGTACTTC. Protein sequence: CASYSGYEQYF.